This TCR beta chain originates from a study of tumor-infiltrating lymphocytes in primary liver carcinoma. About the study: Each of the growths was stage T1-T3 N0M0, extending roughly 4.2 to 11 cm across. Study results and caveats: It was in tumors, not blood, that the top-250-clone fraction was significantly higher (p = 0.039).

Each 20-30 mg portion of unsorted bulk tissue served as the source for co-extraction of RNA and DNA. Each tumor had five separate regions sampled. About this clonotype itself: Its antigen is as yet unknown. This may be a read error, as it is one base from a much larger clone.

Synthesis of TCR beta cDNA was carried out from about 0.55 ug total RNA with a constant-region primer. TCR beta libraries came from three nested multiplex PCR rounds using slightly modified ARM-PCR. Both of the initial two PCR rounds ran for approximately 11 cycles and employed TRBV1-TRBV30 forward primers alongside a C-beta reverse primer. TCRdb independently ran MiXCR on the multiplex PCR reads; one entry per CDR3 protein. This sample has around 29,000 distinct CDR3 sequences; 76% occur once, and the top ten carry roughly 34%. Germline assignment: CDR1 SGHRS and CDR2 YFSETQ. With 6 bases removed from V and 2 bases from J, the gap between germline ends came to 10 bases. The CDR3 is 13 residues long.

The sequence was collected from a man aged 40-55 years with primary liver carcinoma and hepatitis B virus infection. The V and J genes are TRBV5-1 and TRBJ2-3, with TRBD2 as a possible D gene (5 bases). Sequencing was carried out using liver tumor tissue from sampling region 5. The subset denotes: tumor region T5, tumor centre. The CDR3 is CASNSGYTDTQYF. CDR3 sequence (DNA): TGCGCCAGCAACTCGGGGTACACAGATACGCAGTATTTT.